The present T cell receptor (beta chain) was sequenced within a study of early T cells in non-severe SARS-CoV-2 infection (dated by TCRdb to the early 2020s). Describing the broader study: TCR sequencing used bulk RNA from unsorted whole blood, so alpha and beta chains could not be paired.

Set within a cohort of healthcare workers in London, UK, this nested case-control study involved weekly PCR testing of nasopharyngeal swabs along with blood sampling. Healthcare workers were recruited between 23 and 31 March 2020, during the week of the UK lockdown, and were followed weekly for up to roughly 16 weeks. According to the germline V gene, CDR1 reads SGHTA and CDR2 reads FQGNSA. V is pared back by 1 base and J by 13 bases, with 10 bases lying between the germline termini. Its CDR3 holds 12 amino acids, cysteine through phenylalanine. Of the read, only the CDR3 DNA is kept; its 36 bases are in frame from base 1. This clonotype was picked up a small number of times. Its recognized antigen is unknown. Base-call qualities are not available, and no considerably larger clone is one nucleotide away. The method was 5' RACE. Sequencing took place on a NextSeq 500. To correct for sequencing error and PCR bias, the TCR library protocol tagged individual cDNA molecules with unique molecular identifiers. Both TCR alpha and beta chains were sequenced, and tight co-correlation was observed between alpha and beta sequence abundances in each sample. In the original analysis: Decombinator V4 was used to perform V gene, J gene and CDR3 annotation of TCR sequences. TCRs were defined as expanded if a significant change between any two time points was detected under a Poisson model with p below 0.0001. TCR abundances were normalised to the total number of TCRs sequenced per sample and were expressed as counts per million. MAIT TCRs were defined by TRAV1-2 paired with TRAJ12, TRAJ20 or TRAJ33, and iNKT TCRs by TRAV10 paired with TRAJ18. VDJdb, accessed 1 November 2021, was searched for CMV, EBV and SARS-CoV-2 annotated TCRs, with TCRs annotated for multiple antigens excluded. TCRdb redid the processing of the public reads, applying fastp at Q25 and MiXCR, and retained in-frame beta chains. Every distinct CDR3 protein forms one entry, paired with its most common genes and DNA. These V and J calls rely on TCRdb rather than the paper's analysis. Counted in this sample were more than 70,000 distinct CDR3 sequences; roughly 10% of them appeared once. The biggest ten clones account for around 12% of the sample.

What the study reported, not specific to this receptor: VDJdb matching was skewed toward anti-spike CD8 responses and likely underestimated virus-specific expansions, missing private and CD4 specificities.

The sequence joins TRBV7-2 to TRBJ2-2, with TRBD2 perhaps the D gene, on 6 matching bases. The sequence derives from an adult who was a healthcare worker with PCR-confirmed SARS-CoV-2 infection or an uninfected control (not recorded which). The input for sequencing was whole blood, taken at baseline. The CDR3 region has the sequence CASSLGSAGLFF. The nucleotides are TGTGCCAGCAGCTTAGGGTCAGCGGGGCTGTTTTTT.